The entry below describes one T cell receptor (beta chain). Some clones are missing from TCRdb's copy, which holds only in-frame ones; the method was immunoSEQ multiplex PCR. Counted here are some 150,000 clones, approximately 84% occurring once; the ten biggest clones make up approximately 4%. This CDR3 region has 13 residues. CDR1 and CDR2 (germline): SQVTM, ANQGSEA. J lost 6 bases, V lost 7 bases, and 5 bases had no gene match. This sample is part of a study of blood T cell repertoires in COVID-19. Looking at the study overall: PBMCs, B-cell-depleted T cells, or T cells were the source of the cDNA or gDNA that made up the material.

The source is a woman aged 55-69 years with acute or convalescent COVID-19. The genes are TRBV29-1 and TRBJ2-1; 11 bases match TRBD2. Material: peripheral blood. The CDR3 is CSGGGLAVNEQFF. The DNA of the CDR3 is TGCAGCGGGGGGGGACTAGCGGTCAATGAGCAGTTCTTC.